This passage covers 27 T cell receptor beta chains from one sample sequenced in a study of long-term antiretroviral therapy in people with HIV. They ran version v3.0 of the immunoSEQ assay at survey level. This table comes from immunoSEQ multiplex PCR, and its TCRdb copy is limited to in-frame clones, with some not included. The sample shows some 11,000 clones, around 82% of them seen only once. The material was unsorted PBMCs, obtained 1.8 years after starting antiretroviral therapy. Receptor source: a man aged 40-50 years with HIV.

The rearrangement joins TRBV5-1 to TRBJ2-1; D remains unclear. Germline-derived CDR1 and CDR2 are SGHRS and YFSETQ. With 4 bases removed from V and 8 bases from J, the gap between germline ends came to 10 bases. The CDR3 is made up of 12 amino acids. The chain's CDR3 is CASSAPSDEQFF. DNA for the CDR3: TGCGCCAGCAGCGCCCCCAGCGATGAGCAGTTCTTC.

The chain employs TRBV4-2 and TRBJ1-3; D may be TRBD1 (5 bases). CDR3 size: 16 residues. Trimming left V 1 base short and J 0 bases short, with 10 bases between. CDR1 LGHNA and CDR2 YNFKEQ come from the germline V gene. In DNA form, the CDR3 reads TGTGCCAGCAGCCAAGTGGGTAGGGGCTCTGGAAACACCATATATTTT. It codes for CASSQVGRGSGNTIYF.

The chain is built from TRBV11-1 and TRBJ1-1, with 9 bases matching TRBD1. From germline, CDR1 is SGHAT and CDR2 FQDESV (reference sequence). The trim removed 6 bases at V and 6 bases at J, leaving 2 bases unmatched. The CDR3 runs 12 residues. CDR3 loop: CASRYRGPEAFF. CDR3 nucleotide sequence: TGTGCCAGCAGGTACAGGGGGCCTGAAGCTTTCTTT.

The chain couples TRBV6-1 to TRBJ1-1, with D maybe TRBD1 (6 bases). The germline V gene has CDR1 MNHNS and CDR2 SASEGT. CDR3 length: 15 residues. V was trimmed by 7 bases and J by 1 base, leaving 16 bases between them. The CDR3 is CASIVDRIPNTEAFF. CDR3 in DNA: TGTGCCAGCATTGTCGACAGGATACCGAACACTGAAGCTTTCTTT.

The CDR3 loop reads CASSQTGQYNKNEKLFF. In DNA, the CDR3 is TGCGCCAGCAGCCAAACGGGACAGTACAACAAAAATGAAAAACTGTTTTTT. This chain uses TRBV5-1 with TRBJ1-4; 7 nucleotides align to TRBD1. The CDR3 covers 17 residues. The germline V gene has CDR1 SGHRS and CDR2 YFSETQ. With V trimmed by 4 bases and J by 5 bases, 14 bases remained unmatched.

This CDR3 reads CASSRGNYEQYF. The CDR3 DNA reads TGTGCCAGCAGCAGGGGGAACTACGAGCAGTACTTC. This chain links TRBV28 with TRBJ2-7, with 7 bases lining up with TRBD1. There are 12 residues in the CDR3. Germline values: CDR1 MDHEN, CDR2 SYDVKM. V dropped 6 bases and J dropped 3; count of bases not matched to a gene: 2.

J is TRBJ2-7 and V is TRBV29-1, with 10 bases that match TRBD1. Germline trimming cut 1 base from V and 3 bases from J; bases unmatched to any gene: 3. The CDR3 has 14 amino acids. Per the germline V gene, CDR1 is SQVTM and CDR2 is ANQGSEA. The CDR3 protein is CSVEGTGGDYEQYF. CDR3 nucleotides: TGCAGCGTTGAAGGGACAGGGGGAGACTACGAGCAGTACTTC.

V is TRBV18 and J is TRBJ2-1, with D possibly TRBD2 on 6 matching bases. The CDR3 loop spans 18 amino acids. Germline CDR1 KGHSH, CDR2 LQKENI. Trimming left V 1 base short and J 3 bases short, with 19 bases between. In nucleotides, the CDR3 is TGTGCCAGCTCACCACGGGAAAAAGCGGGCCCCTTCTACAATGAGCAGTTCTTC. Amino acids: CASSPREKAGPFYNEQFF.

This chain joins TRBV7-9 and TRBJ1-4; D is unclear. V lost 3 bases, J lost 1 base, and 6 bases lay in between. Germline V CDR1 and CDR2: SEHNR, FQNEAQ (reference sequence). The CDR3 loop spans 14 amino acids. CDR3 protein: CASSLTETNEKLFF. The DNA for the CDR3 is TGTGCCAGCAGCTTGACGGAAACTAATGAAAAACTGTTTTTT. Based on the CDR3 plus reference TRBV7-9 and TRBJ1-4, the full variable domain is DTGVSQNPRHKITKRGQNVTFRCDPISEHNRLYWYRQTLGQGPEFLTYFQNEAQLEKSRLLSDRFSAERPKGSFSTLEIQRTEQGDSAMYLCASSLTETNEKLFFGSGTQLSVL.

This rearrangement joins TRBV7-8 to TRBJ2-7; the match to TRBD1 covers 8 bases. Per germline, CDR1 SGHVS and CDR2 FQNEAQ. The CDR3 covers 14 residues. V shed 8 bases, J shed 0 bases, and the junction held 6 bases outside the gene matches. The CDR3 spells CASSRQGSSYEQYF. CDR3 in DNA: TGTGCCAGCTCTCGACAGGGGAGCTCCTACGAGCAGTACTTC.

This chain uses TRBV6-1 with TRBJ2-7; 12 bases are a match to TRBD2. Trimming at V came to 11 bases and at J to 1 base, leaving 9 bases not matched to a gene. Germline V gene sequence: CDR1 MNHNS, CDR2 SASEGT. The length of the CDR3 is 15 residues. CDR3 sequence: CAGKRTSGMSYEQYF. The CDR3 DNA sequence: TGTGCCGGAAAAAGGACTAGCGGGATGTCCTACGAGCAGTACTTC.

This rearrangement joins TRBV28 to TRBJ2-2; D remains ambiguous. V lost 10 bases and J lost 0, with 6 bases in between. The CDR3 runs to 12 residues. Germline V lookup: CDR1 MDHEN, CDR2 SYDVKM. CDR3 DNA sequence: TGTGCCATCAAGACGAACACCGGGGAGCTGTTTTTT. Translated: CAIKTNTGELFF.

The chain couples TRBV19 to TRBJ2-7, with 10 nucleotides matching TRBD1. With V trimmed by 9 bases and J by 3 bases, 11 bases remained unmatched. This CDR3 contains 15 residues. CDR1 and CDR2 from the germline V gene are LNHDA and SQIVND (reference sequence). CDR3 loop: CASTSGTGVFYEQYF. CDR3 DNA: TGTGCCAGCACCTCCGGGACAGGGGTATTCTACGAGCAGTACTTC.

The rearrangement links TRBV28 to TRBJ2-1; 9 bases align to TRBD2. Germline-derived CDR1 and CDR2 are MDHEN and SYDVKM. There are 17 residues in the CDR3. J was trimmed by 9 bases and V by 7 bases; bases with no gene match: 19. The CDR3 sequence: CASIVAGGPRSASEQFF. DNA of the CDR3: TGTGCCAGCATCGTTGCGGGAGGGCCTCGATCGGCTAGTGAGCAGTTCTTC.

The chain links TRBV2 to TRBJ2-2; 10 positions match TRBD2. CDR1 is SNHLY, CDR2 FYNNEI, per germline. With V trimmed by 3 bases and J by 2 bases, 9 bases remained unmatched. The CDR3 contains 18 residues. The CDR3: CASSDPRASGSNTGELFF. The CDR3 DNA sequence: TGTGCCAGCAGTGATCCGAGGGCTAGCGGGAGTAACACCGGGGAGCTGTTTTTT.

The chain employs TRBV5-6 and TRBJ2-7, with D uncertain. Trimming removed 0 bases from V and 6 bases from J, with 16 bases in between. Germline V CDR1 and CDR2: SGHDT, YYEEEE. The CDR3 is 15 amino acids. Here the CDR3 DNA reads TGTGCCAGCAGCTTGGCCGGAACCAGGCGTGTCGAGCAGTACTTC. Amino acid sequence: CASSLAGTRRVEQYF.

J is TRBJ1-1 and V is TRBV11-2; D remains ambiguous. Per germline, CDR1 SGHAT and CDR2 FQNNGV. The CDR3 spans 13 residues. V lost 0 bases, J lost 0 bases, and 2 bases lay in between. The CDR3 region is CASSLDLNTEAFF. The CDR3 region has the DNA TGTGCCAGCAGCTTAGATCTGAACACTGAAGCTTTCTTT.

The V and J genes are TRBV11-2 and TRBJ2-1, with TRBD1 as a possible D gene (5 bases). The CDR3 loop spans 15 amino acids. Germline V gene lookup returns CDR1 SGHAT and CDR2 FQNNGV. Trimming stripped 5 bases from V and 1 base from J, with 12 bases between. DNA for the CDR3: TGTGCCAGCAGCCCCCTTCCAGGGTCCTACAATGAGCAGTTCTTC. Translation: CASSPLPGSYNEQFF.

The chain uses TRBV30 and TRBJ2-1; perhaps TRBD2 as D (6 bases). The germline V gene has CDR1 GTSNPN and CDR2 SVGIG (reference sequence). The CDR3 runs 17 residues. V gave up 1 base and J gave up 2 bases, with 18 bases separating them. The CDR3 region has the DNA TGTGCCTGGAGTGGGGGTAGCGGCGGTTTAGCCTACAATGAGCAGTTCTTC. Translated: CAWSGGSGGLAYNEQFF.

The chain couples TRBV7-2 to TRBJ1-2, with 8 nucleotides matching TRBD1. Losses at the gene ends were 5 bases for V and 4 bases for J; bases not matched to a gene: 12. Per germline, CDR1 SGHTA and CDR2 FQGNSA. The CDR3 runs 16 residues. The CDR3 sequence is CASSVGAGGRFYGYTF. The CDR3 DNA follows: TGTGCCAGCAGCGTGGGGGCAGGGGGCCGGTTCTATGGCTACACCTTC. Full variable domain (rest looked up from reference TRBV7-2 and TRBJ1-2): GAGVSQSPSNKVTEKGKDVELRCDPISGHTALYWYRQSLGQGLEFLIYFQGNSAPDKSGLPSDRFSAERTGGSVSTLTIQRTQQEDSAVYLCASSVGAGGRFYGYTFGSGTRLTVV.

The chain recombines TRBV4-2 with TRBJ2-3; possibly TRBD2 for D (6 bases). V was cut by 1 base and J by 0 bases, with 11 bases left in between. Germline V gene sequence: CDR1 LGHNA, CDR2 YNFKEQ. The length of the CDR3 is 16 residues. In nucleotides, the CDR3 is TGTGCCAGCAGCCAAGCGGGAGCGGAAAGCACAGATACGCAGTATTTT. It codes for CASSQAGAESTDTQYF.

This chain uses TRBV19 with TRBJ2-4, with a weak D call TRBD1 (6 bases). V lost 5 bases and J lost 1, with 15 bases in between. The CDR3 is 16 residues long. Per the germline V gene, CDR1 is LNHDA and CDR2 is SQIVND (reference sequence). The CDR3 sequence: CASSDQGMGAKNIQYF. The CDR3 DNA is TGTGCCAGTAGTGATCAGGGGATGGGGGCCAAAAACATTCAGTACTTC.

The CDR3 protein is CSAHEAFF. Written as DNA, the CDR3 is TGCAGTGCCCATGAAGCTTTCTTT. The chain couples TRBV20-1 to TRBJ1-1, with D unclear. With 6 bases removed from V and 7 bases from J, the gap between germline ends came to 3 bases. Germline CDR1 is DFQATT and CDR2 is SNEGSKA (reference sequence). This CDR3 is built from 8 residues.

The rearrangement uses TRBV25-1 and TRBJ1-2; D remains unclear. The ends were cut back, 3 bases at V and 7 bases at J, with 3 bases in the middle. The germline CDR1 and CDR2 sequences are MGHDK and SYGVNS. There are 10 residues in the CDR3. In nucleotides, the CDR3 is TGTGCCAGCAGTGACAGTGGCTACACCTTC. Amino acid sequence: CASSDSGYTF.

CDR3 DNA: TGTGCCAGCAGCCAAGATATCAGTCAGCCCCAGCATTTT. Translating gives CASSQDISQPQHF. The V gene is TRBV4-2, the J gene TRBJ1-5; D remains unclear. V lost 0 bases and J lost 6, with 6 bases in between. CDR1 LGHNA and CDR2 YNFKEQ come from the germline V gene. The CDR3 loop spans 13 amino acids.

This clone was counted a few times. This chain joins TRBV19 and TRBJ1-1; D is unresolved. The CDR3 has 14 residues. Germline loops: CDR1 LNHDA, CDR2 SQIVND (reference sequence). V lost 3 bases and J 7 bases, leaving 15 bases between the germline ends. The CDR3 protein is CASSITLLEGEAFF. The CDR3 nucleotides are TGTGCCAGTAGTATTACCCTCCTGGAGGGTGAAGCTTTCTTT. Full variable domain (rest looked up from reference TRBV19 and TRBJ1-1): DGGITQSPKYLFRKEGQNVTLSCEQNLNHDAMYWYRQDPGQGLRLIYYSQIVNDFQKGDIAEGYSVSREKKESFPLTVTSAQKNPTAFYLCASSITLLEGEAFFGQGTRLTVV.

The chain has TRBV27 and TRBJ2-2; D not resolved. Trimming shortened V by 3 bases and J by 3 bases, and 8 bases separated the two germline ends. Germline CDR1 is MNHEY and CDR2 is SMNVEV (reference sequence). The CDR3 covers 14 residues. The CDR3 spells CASSLQDHTGELFF. Written as DNA, the CDR3 is TGTGCCAGCAGTTTGCAGGACCACACCGGGGAGCTGTTTTTT.